This T cell receptor (beta chain) was obtained from a study of beta chain features in type 1 diabetes. Study-wide findings and caveats: Patients' naive, central memory and Treg TCRB repertoires seemed closer to one another than those of healthy donors. Moderately but significantly shorter TCRB CDR3s were found in Type 1 diabetes patients in all four CD4+ subsets.

This clone was detected only a few times. The target antigen is unknown. The CDR3 extends over 15 amino acids. V was trimmed by 3 bases and J by 2 bases, leaving 16 bases between them. Germline V gene lookup returns CDR1 GTSNPN and CDR2 SVGIG (reference sequence). Of the isolated RNA, all was reverse transcribed, and so the sequenced material was expressed TCRB transcripts. The protocol was immunoSEQ multiplex PCR, while the TCRdb copy is restricted to in-frame clones and leaves out a portion. This sample has 350,000 to 400,000 clones; around an eighth occur once, and the top ten carry over 0.008%. The sequenced sample consisted of naive CD4+ T cells from blood. The chain couples TRBV30 to TRBJ1-1, with D maybe TRBD1 (6 bases). The receptor's source is a young woman with type 1 diabetes. This CDR3 is CAWRYPSGENTEAFF. CDR3 bases: TGTGCCTGGAGGTACCCTTCAGGGGAAAACACTGAAGCTTTCTTT.